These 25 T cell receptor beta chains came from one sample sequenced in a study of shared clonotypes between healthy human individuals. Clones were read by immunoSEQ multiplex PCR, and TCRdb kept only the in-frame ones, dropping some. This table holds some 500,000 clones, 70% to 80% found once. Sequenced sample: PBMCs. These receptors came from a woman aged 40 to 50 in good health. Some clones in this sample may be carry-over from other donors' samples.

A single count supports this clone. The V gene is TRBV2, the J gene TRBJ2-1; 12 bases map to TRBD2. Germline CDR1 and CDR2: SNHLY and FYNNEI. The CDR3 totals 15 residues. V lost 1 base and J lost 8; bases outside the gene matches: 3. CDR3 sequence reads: CASSEGLAGGYEQFF. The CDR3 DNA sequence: TGTGCCAGCAGTGAAGGCCTAGCGGGAGGGTATGAGCAGTTCTTC.

CDR3 loop: CASSRGDSGDWSEQFF. CDR3 nucleotide sequence: TGCGCCAGCAGCCGGGGGGATTCGGGAGACTGGAGTGAGCAGTTCTTC. The gene calls are TRBV4-1 and TRBJ2-1, with TRBD2 as a possible D gene (6 bases). V shed 4 bases and J shed 9 bases, with 22 bases lying between them. This CDR3 has 16 residues. Germline CDR1 and CDR2: MGHRA and YSYEKL.

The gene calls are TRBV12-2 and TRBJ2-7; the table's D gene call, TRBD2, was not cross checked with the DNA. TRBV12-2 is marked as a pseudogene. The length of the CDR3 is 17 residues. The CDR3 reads CASRLKIGLAGVGEQYF. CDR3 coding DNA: TGTGCAAGTCGCTTAAAGATTGGACTAGCGGGAGTAGGCGAGCAGTACTTC.

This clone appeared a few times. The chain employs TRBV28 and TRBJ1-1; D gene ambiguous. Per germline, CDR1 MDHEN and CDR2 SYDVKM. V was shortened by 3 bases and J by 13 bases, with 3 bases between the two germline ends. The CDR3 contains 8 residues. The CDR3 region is CASSFGFF. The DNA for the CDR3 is TGTGCCAGCAGTTTTGGTTTCTTT.

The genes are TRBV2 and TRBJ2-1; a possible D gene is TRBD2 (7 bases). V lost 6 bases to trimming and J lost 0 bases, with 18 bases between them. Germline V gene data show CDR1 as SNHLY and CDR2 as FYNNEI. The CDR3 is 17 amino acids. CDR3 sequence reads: CASRGGALPSSYNEQFF. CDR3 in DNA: TGTGCCAGCAGGGGGGGGGCGCTCCCCAGCTCCTACAATGAGCAGTTCTTC.

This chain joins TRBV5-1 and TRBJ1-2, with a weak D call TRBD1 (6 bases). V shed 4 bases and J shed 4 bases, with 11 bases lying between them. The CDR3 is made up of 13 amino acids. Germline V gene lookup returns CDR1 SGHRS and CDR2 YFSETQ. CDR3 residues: CASSPRTAYGYTF. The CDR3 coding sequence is TGCGCCAGCAGCCCGAGGACAGCCTATGGCTACACCTTC.

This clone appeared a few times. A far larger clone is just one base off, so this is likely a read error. This chain's CDR3 is CASTETEREIVEAQYF. The CDR3 DNA reads TGTGCCAGCACGGAGACGGAGCGGGAGATCGTGGAGGCCCAGTACTTC. This rearrangement joins TRBV6-6 to TRBJ2-5; 8 positions match TRBD2. The CDR3 covers 16 residues. The junction had 19 bases not matched to a gene; V was cut back by 7 bases and J by 9 bases. Germline CDR1 and CDR2: MNHNY and SVGAGI (reference sequence).

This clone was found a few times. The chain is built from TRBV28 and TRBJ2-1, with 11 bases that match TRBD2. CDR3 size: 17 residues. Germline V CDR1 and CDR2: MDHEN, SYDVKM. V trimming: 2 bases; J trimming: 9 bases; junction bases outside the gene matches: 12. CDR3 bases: TGTGCCAGCAGTTTAGAACTAGCGGGAGTTATTTGGGGTGAGCAGTTCTTC. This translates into CASSLELAGVIWGEQFF.

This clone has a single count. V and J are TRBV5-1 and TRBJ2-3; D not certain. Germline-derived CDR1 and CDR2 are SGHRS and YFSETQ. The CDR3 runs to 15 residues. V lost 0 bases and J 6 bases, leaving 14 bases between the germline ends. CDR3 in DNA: TGCGCCAGCAGCTTGGGAGTAAGCAGGTGGGATACGCAGTATTTT. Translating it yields CASSLGVSRWDTQYF.

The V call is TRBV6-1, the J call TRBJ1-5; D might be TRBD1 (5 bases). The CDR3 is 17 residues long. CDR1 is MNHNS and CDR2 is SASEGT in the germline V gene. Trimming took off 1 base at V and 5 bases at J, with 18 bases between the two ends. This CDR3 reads CASSEEGWGILYQPQHF. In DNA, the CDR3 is TGTGCCAGCAGTGAAGAGGGGTGGGGGATCTTGTATCAGCCCCAGCATTTT.

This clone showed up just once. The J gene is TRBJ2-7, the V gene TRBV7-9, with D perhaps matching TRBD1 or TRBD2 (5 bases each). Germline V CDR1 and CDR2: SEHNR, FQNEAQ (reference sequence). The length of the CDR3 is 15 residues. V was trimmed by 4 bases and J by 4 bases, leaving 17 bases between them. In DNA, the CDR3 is TGTGCCAGCAGCTCCCCCGAGAGGGACGGGTACGAGCAGTACTTC. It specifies CASSSPERDGYEQYF.

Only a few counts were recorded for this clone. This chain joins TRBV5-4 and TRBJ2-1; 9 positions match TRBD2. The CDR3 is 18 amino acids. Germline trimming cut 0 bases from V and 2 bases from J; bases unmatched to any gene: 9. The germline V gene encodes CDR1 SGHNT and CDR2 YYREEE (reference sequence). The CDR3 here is CASSLDSPLAGTYNEQFF. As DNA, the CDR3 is TGTGCCAGCAGCTTGGACTCACCTCTAGCGGGAACCTACAATGAGCAGTTCTTC.

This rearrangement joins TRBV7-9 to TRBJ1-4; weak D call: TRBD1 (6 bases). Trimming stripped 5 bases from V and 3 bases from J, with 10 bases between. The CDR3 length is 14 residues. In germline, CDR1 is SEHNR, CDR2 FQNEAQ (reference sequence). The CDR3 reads CASSRGSSNEKLFF. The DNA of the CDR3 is TGTGCCAGCAGCAGGGGGTCGTCTAATGAAAAACTGTTTTTT.

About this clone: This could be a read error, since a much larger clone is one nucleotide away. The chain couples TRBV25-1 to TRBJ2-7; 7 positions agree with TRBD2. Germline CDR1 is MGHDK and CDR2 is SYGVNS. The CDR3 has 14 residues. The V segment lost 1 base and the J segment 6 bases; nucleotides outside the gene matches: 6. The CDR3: CASSESPSGCEQYF. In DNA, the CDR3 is TGTGCCAGCAGTGAATCACCTAGCGGCTGCGAGCAGTACTTC.

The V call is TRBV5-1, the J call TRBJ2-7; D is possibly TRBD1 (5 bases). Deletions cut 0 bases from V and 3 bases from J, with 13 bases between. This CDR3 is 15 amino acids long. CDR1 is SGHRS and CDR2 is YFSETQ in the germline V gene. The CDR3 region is CASSLAPDTFYEQYF. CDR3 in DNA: TGCGCCAGCAGCTTGGCCCCGGACACATTCTACGAGCAGTACTTC.

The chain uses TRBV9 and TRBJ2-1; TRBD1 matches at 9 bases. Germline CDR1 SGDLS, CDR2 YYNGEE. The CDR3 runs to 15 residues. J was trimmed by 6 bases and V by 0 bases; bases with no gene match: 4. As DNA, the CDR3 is TGTGCCAGCAGCGTAGACAGGGGGCAAGGCAATGAGCAGTTCTTC. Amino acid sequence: CASSVDRGQGNEQFF. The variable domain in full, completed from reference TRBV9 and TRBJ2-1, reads DSGVTQTPKHLITATGQRVTLRCSPRSGDLSVYWYQQSLDQGLQFLIQYYNGEERAKGNILERFSAQQFPDLHSELNLSSLELGDSALYFCASSVDRGQGNEQFFGPGTRLTVL.

CDR3 bases: TGTGCCAGCAGTGCACTAGCGGGAGTAGAGACCCAGTACTTC. This sequence encodes CASSALAGVETQYF. V gene TRBV2 combines with J gene TRBJ2-5; 11 positions agree with TRBD2. The junction had 2 bases not matched to a gene; V was cut back by 4 bases and J by 4 bases. The CDR3 loop spans 14 amino acids. Germline lookup yields CDR1 SNHLY and CDR2 FYNNEI.

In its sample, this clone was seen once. Written as DNA, the CDR3 is TGTGCCAGCAGCTTGAAAAGGACTAGCGGGCTACAAGAGACCCAGTACTTC. Protein product: CASSLKRTSGLQETQYF. The chain uses TRBV5-6 and TRBJ2-5, with TRBD2 matching over 11 bases. CDR1 and CDR2 from the germline V gene are SGHDT and YYEEEE. The V gene end was trimmed by 1 base and the J gene end by 2 bases; junction bases not matched to a gene: 7. The CDR3 has 17 residues.

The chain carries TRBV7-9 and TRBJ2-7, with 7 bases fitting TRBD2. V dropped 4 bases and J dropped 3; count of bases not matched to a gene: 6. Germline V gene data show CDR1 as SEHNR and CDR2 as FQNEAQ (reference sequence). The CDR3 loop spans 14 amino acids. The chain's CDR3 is CASSSRDYDYEQYF. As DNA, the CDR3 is TGTGCCAGCAGCTCGCGGGACTACGACTACGAGCAGTACTTC.

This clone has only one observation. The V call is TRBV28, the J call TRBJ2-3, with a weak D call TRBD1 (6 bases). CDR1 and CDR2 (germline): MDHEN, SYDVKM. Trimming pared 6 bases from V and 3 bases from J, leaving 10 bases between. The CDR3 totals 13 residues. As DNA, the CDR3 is TGTGCCAGCAGCCCAGGGGCAACAGATACGCAGTATTTT. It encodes CASSPGATDTQYF.

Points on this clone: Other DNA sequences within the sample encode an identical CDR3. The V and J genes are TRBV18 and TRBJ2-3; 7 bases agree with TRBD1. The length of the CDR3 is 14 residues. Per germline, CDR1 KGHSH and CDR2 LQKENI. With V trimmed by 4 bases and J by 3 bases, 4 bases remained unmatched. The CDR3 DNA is TGTGCCAGCTCACAGGGGGCGCGGACAGATACGCAGTATTTT. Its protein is CASSQGARTDTQYF.

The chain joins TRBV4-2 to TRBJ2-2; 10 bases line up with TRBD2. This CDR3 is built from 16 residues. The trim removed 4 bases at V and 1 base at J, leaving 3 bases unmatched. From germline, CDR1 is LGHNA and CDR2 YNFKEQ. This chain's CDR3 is CASSPRTSGNTGELFF. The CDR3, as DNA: TGTGCCAGCAGCCCCCGGACTAGCGGGAACACCGGGGAGCTGTTTTTT.

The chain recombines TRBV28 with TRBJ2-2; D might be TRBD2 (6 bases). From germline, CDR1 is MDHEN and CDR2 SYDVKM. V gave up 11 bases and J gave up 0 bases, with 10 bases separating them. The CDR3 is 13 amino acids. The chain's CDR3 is CAHGGPNTGELFF. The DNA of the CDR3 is TGTGCCCATGGAGGGCCGAACACCGGGGAGCTGTTTTTT.

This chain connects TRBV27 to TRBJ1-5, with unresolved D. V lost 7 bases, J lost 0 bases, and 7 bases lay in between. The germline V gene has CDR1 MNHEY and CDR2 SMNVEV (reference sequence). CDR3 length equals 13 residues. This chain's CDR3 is CASKGYSNQPQHF. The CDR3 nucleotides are TGTGCCAGCAAGGGATATAGCAATCAGCCCCAGCATTTT.

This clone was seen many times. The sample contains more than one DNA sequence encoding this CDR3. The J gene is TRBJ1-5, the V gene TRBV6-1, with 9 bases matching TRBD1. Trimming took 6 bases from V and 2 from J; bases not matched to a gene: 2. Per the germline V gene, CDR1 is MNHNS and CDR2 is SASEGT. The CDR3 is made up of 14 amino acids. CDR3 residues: CASRQGAGNQPQHF. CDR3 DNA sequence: TGTGCCAGCAGACAGGGGGCTGGCAATCAGCCCCAGCATTTT.